Listed below are T cell receptor beta chains from one sample, sequenced in a study of blood T cells in healthy people across ages. From the 5' RACE reads, TCRdb called clonotypes with MiXCR, one entry per CDR3 protein. The data show more than 1.4 million distinct CDR3 sequences, around 42% seen once. Input material: blood. These TCRs come from a young woman in good health. Each CDR3 is given with its conserved first and last residue.

TRBV3-1	CASSQDPLAGAPGEQFF
TRBV7-9	CASSQKLSGELFF
TRBV5-1	CASSLAIQGASGKLFF
TRBV20-1	CSALEQDYGYTF
TRBV6-2/TRBV6-3	CASSSFRGGDRSNEQYF
TRBV9	CASSVEASGSEQFF
TRBV5-6	CASSSGRLYQETQYF
TRBV15	CATAEDSYNEQFF
TRBV18	CASSKTGGTGAFF
TRBV6-2/TRBV6-3	CASSGWQGRGDTQYF
TRBV9	CASSSSGGVPDTQYF
TRBV5-1	CASRLGATNEKLFF
TRBV11-1	CASSVQGLEEKLFF
TRBV7-2	CASSPDSMFREQYF
TRBV4-1	CASSQVVVYNEQFF
TRBV29-1	CSGKGGDFYEQYF
TRBV6-1	CASSELGQSNQPQHF
TRBV29-1	CSVALGVGNSPLHF
TRBV19	CASSITSGPLMEQFF
TRBV11-2	CASRYPDNEQFF
TRBV28	CASRAGAGVYEQYF
TRBV6-5	CASSYFGRGNSGANVLTF
TRBV7-9	CASSSASGGSYNEQFF